The sequence of this TCR beta chain was determined in a study of patients and donors after allogeneic stem cell transplantation. This clonotype was seen a handful of times. MiXCR, run by TCRdb on the RT-PCR reads, gives a single entry per CDR3 protein. Of 100,000 to 120,000 distinct CDR3 sequences listed, less than 45% are singletons. V was cut by 6 bases and J by 0 bases, with 11 bases left in between. This CDR3 comprises 15 residues. This receptor was taken from a human donor who was either an allogeneic HSCT recipient or a stem cell or donor lymphocyte infusion donor (not recorded which). It is not recorded whose cells these are; they may come from a transplant donor. The sample consisted of blood, either unsorted or a sorted T cell fraction (not recorded which). The rearrangement joins TRBV12-3 or TRBV12-4 to TRBJ1-4; no definite D call. In DNA, the CDR3 is TGTGCCAGCAGGGCCCACGGGGCAACTAATGAAAAACTGTTTTTT. Protein: CASRAHGATNEKLFF.